These T cell receptor beta chains were read from a single sample in a study of T cells in localized non-small cell lung cancer. Profiling relied on immunoSEQ multiplex PCR, and the TCRdb table lists in-frame clones only, not all of them. Of tens of thousands of clones listed, over 65% were seen once; the top ten hold less than 20%. The input for sequencing was PBMCs, taken before any cancer treatment. The receptors stem from a woman aged 40-69 years with stage II squamous cell lung carcinoma. Each CDR3 is given with its conserved first and last residue. The D gene is left open where the match is weak. Rows give clone size only sometimes, using once, few, many, or a class for an expanded clone.

clone size	V gene	J gene	D gene	CDR3 protein	CDR3 DNA
-	TRBV2	TRBJ2-2	TRBD1	CASSGGQFKRELFF	TGTGCCAGCAGTGGGGGACAGTTCAAGCGGGAGCTGTTTTTT
-	TRBV4-1	TRBJ2-3	-	CASSTPRDIDHQDTQYF	TGCGCCAGCAGCACACCCCGGGACATAGATCATCAAGATACGCAGTATTTT
-	TRBV4-3	TRBJ2-5	-	CASSQDPGDQETQYF	TGCGCCAGCAGCCAAGATCCCGGGGATCAAGAGACCCAGTACTTC
-	TRBV6-6	TRBJ2-2	-	CASSYRPNTGELFF	TGTGCCAGCAGTTACCGACCCAACACCGGGGAGCTGTTTTTT
once	TRBV6-5	TRBJ2-7	TRBD1	CASGEYRGSYEQYF	TGTGCCAGCGGGGAGTACAGGGGGTCCTACGAGCAGTACTTC
-	TRBV6-1	TRBJ2-7	-	CASSGNYEQYF	TGTGCCAGCAGTGGAAATTACGAGCAGTACTTC
few	TRBV7-6	TRBJ2-7	-	CASSLDPGRYEQYF	TGTGCCAGCAGCTTAGATCCAGGGAGGTACGAGCAGTACTTC
-	TRBV7-2	TRBJ1-1	TRBD1	CASSLGTGANTEAFF	TGTGCCAGCAGCTTAGGGACAGGGGCAAACACTGAAGCTTTCTTT
-	TRBV11-3	TRBJ1-3	-	CASSRRQSSGNTIYF	TGTGCCAGCAGCCGGCGACAGAGCTCTGGAAACACCATATATTTT
-	TRBV7-2	TRBJ2-7	TRBD1	CASSPNRGRGYEQYF	TGTGCCAGCAGCCCTAACAGGGGTCGCGGGTACGAGCAGTACTTC
-	TRBV7-2	TRBJ2-7	TRBD2	CASSLPAGWSSGTRREQYF	TGTGCCAGCAGCCTGCCAGCGGGGTGGAGTAGCGGGACTCGGCGGGAGCAGTACTTC
-	TRBV19	TRBJ2-3	TRBD2	CASSIALAGSGTDTQYF	TGTGCCAGTAGTATCGCGCTAGCGGGCTCTGGGACAGATACGCAGTATTTT
-	TRBV4-3	TRBJ1-4	-	CASSQDYSGVGEKLFF	TGCGCCAGCAGCCAAGATTACTCGGGAGTAGGTGAAAAACTGTTTTTT
-	TRBV19	TRBJ1-2	-	CASAGTYGYTF	TGTGCCAGTGCAGGGACCTATGGCTACACCTTC
-	TRBV11-3	TRBJ1-1	TRBD1	CASSPGRGRGDTEAFF	TGTGCCAGCAGCCCCGGTAGGGGGCGGGGGGACACTGAAGCTTTCTTT
-	TRBV28	TRBJ2-1	TRBD2	CASRTGLAGVNEQFF	TGTGCCAGCAGAACGGGACTAGCGGGAGTTAATGAGCAGTTCTTC
-	TRBV7-9	TRBJ1-2	-	CASSLEGPGAIGYGYTF	TGTGCCAGCAGCTTAGAGGGGCCGGGGGCGATAGGGTATGGCTACACCTTC
-	TRBV5-1	TRBJ2-2	-	CASSFRGDDTGELFF	TGCGCCAGCAGCTTCAGGGGAGATGACACCGGGGAGCTGTTTTTT
-	TRBV7-8	TRBJ2-1	-	CASSLLPLVADYNGGQFF	TGTGCCAGCAGCTTATTGCCCTTAGTAGCGGACTACAATGGAGGGCAGTTCTTC
-	TRBV5-1	TRBJ2-2	-	CASSLGQTFTGELFF	TGCGCCAGCAGCTTGGGACAGACTTTCACCGGGGAGCTGTTTTTT
-	TRBV7-2	TRBJ1-2	-	CASTRDRSPYGYTF	TGTGCCAGCACCCGTGACAGGAGCCCCTATGGCTACACCTTC
once	TRBV29-1	TRBJ2-1	TRBD2	CSVAAPSTAGGGNEQFF	TGCAGCGTTGCGGCTCCCTCAACAGCGGGAGGGGGCAATGAGCAGTTCTTC
-	TRBV7-4	TRBJ1-5	TRBD1	CASSLWDRDNQPQHF	TGTGCCAGCAGCTTATGGGACAGGGATAATCAGCCCCAGCATTTT
-	TRBV5-5	TRBJ2-3	-	CASSRMLGRAGTDTQYF	TGTGCCAGCAGCCGTATGCTCGGGAGAGCAGGGACAGATACGCAGTATTTT
-	TRBV11-3	TRBJ2-2	-	CASSLERGMPGGELFF	TGTGCCAGCAGCTTAGAAAGAGGGATGCCGGGCGGGGAGCTGTTTTTT
-	TRBV30	TRBJ1-4	-	CAWSELPPGAFEKLFF	TGTGCCTGGAGTGAGCTCCCTCCGGGGGCTTTTGAAAAACTGTTTTTT
-	TRBV14	TRBJ1-2	TRBD1	CASSKRTGTANYGYTF	TGTGCCAGCAGCAAAAGGACCGGGACAGCTAACTATGGCTACACCTTC
-	TRBV28	TRBJ1-1	TRBD1	CASSPATGGRTEAFF	TGTGCCAGCAGTCCCGCGACAGGGGGCAGGACTGAAGCTTTCTTT
few	TRBV6-5	TRBJ2-7	-	CASSYLGDYEQYF	TGTGCCAGCAGTTACCTCGGGGACTACGAGCAGTACTTC
-	TRBV7-7	TRBJ2-5	-	CASSFGPGGETQYF	-
-	TRBV5-4	TRBJ1-6	-	CARKDSPLHF	TGTGCCAGAAAGGATTCACCCCTCCACTTT
-	TRBV12-5	TRBJ2-3	TRBD1	CASGYELPGQGADTQYF	TGTGCTAGTGGTTACGAACTACCGGGACAGGGGGCAGATACGCAGTATTTT
-	TRBV7-8	TRBJ2-7	-	CASSYSQGYEQYF	TGTGCCAGCAGCTATTCACAGGGCTACGAGCAGTACTTC
-	TRBV5-6	TRBJ1-1	-	CASSARVAEAFF	TGTGCCAGCAGCGCACGGGTGGCTGAAGCTTTCTTT
-	TRBV5-5	TRBJ2-5	TRBD2	CASSYTPSGRGYQETQYF	TGTGCCAGCAGCTACACCCCCTCTGGGAGGGGATACCAAGAGACCCAGTACTTC
-	TRBV19	TRBJ1-1	-	CASSISGTRTEAFF	TGTGCCAGTAGTATCAGCGGGACCCGCACTGAAGCTTTCTTT
-	TRBV7-9	TRBJ2-1	-	CASSPQSPGSYNEQFF	TGTGCCAGCAGCCCTCAGTCCCCGGGCTCCTACAATGAGCAGTTCTTC
once	TRBV5-5	TRBJ2-3	-	CASSLVTKTDTQYF	TGTGCCAGCAGCTTGGTTACGAAGACAGATACGCAGTATTTT
-	TRBV5-4	TRBJ2-2	TRBD2	CASSLEPSGSNTGELFF	TGTGCCAGCAGCTTGGAGCCTAGCGGGTCGAACACCGGGGAGCTGTTTTTT
-	TRBV27	TRBJ1-1	TRBD1	CASSPETPRTGGRAFF	TGTGCCAGCAGCCCTGAAACACCTCGGACAGGGGGAAGAGCTTTCTTT
-	TRBV6-1	TRBJ1-2	-	CASSELGYGYTF	TGTGCCAGCAGTGAATTGGGGTATGGCTACACCTTC
few	TRBV2	TRBJ1-1	TRBD1	CASSPGQARAFF	TGTGCCAGCTCGCCGGGACAGGCGAGGGCTTTCTTT
-	TRBV14	TRBJ2-7	TRBD2	CASSQLSGRAYEQYF	TGTGCCAGCAGCCAATTGAGCGGGAGGGCCTACGAGCAGTACTTC
-	TRBV5-4	TRBJ1-2	-	CASSPQGNTGTYGYTF	TGTGCCAGCAGCCCCCAAGGGAACACAGGGACCTATGGCTACACCTTC
-	TRBV7-2	TRBJ2-7	-	CASSLARSRGAYEQYF	TGTGCCAGCAGCTTAGCGCGTTCCAGGGGAGCCTACGAGCAGTACTTC
-	TRBV7-8	TRBJ2-1	TRBD1	CASSSRYRGDEQFF	TGTGCCAGCAGCTCCAGATACAGGGGGGATGAGCAGTTCTTC
-	TRBV5-1	TRBJ1-2	-	CASSPGTYALNGYTF	TGCGCCAGCAGCCCAGGGACATACGCGCTCAATGGCTACACCTTC
-	TRBV7-6	TRBJ1-1	-	CASTAGALNTEAFF	TGTGCCAGCACCGCCGGAGCTTTGAACACTGAAGCTTTCTTT